The T cell receptor (beta chain) under discussion was sequenced for a study of blood T cell repertoires in COVID-19. At the level of the study: Some COVID-19 samples were acute and others convalescent; all came from the United States, Italy and Spain. PBMCs, B-cell-depleted T cells, or T cells provided the cDNA or gDNA that made up the material.

Per the study methods: Estimation of nucleated cell counts was performed using reference gene primer amplification. Repertoires were generated with immunoSEQ multiplex PCR, while TCRdb's copy carries only in-frame clones and drops some. The V and J calls and clone size were taken over from that table, and D and trimming were inferred from the DNA. Altogether about 110,000 clones are present, about 88% being singletons, with the ten largest covering approximately 1.5%. Germline CDR1 SGHTA, CDR2 FQGTGA. Trimming removed 1 base at V and 1 base at J, with 9 bases between. This CDR3 is built from 15 residues.

The chain joins TRBV7-3 to TRBJ2-3; TRBD2 is a possible D gene (6 bases). Sequences were obtained from peripheral blood. This receptor was obtained from a man between 40 and 49 years old with acute or convalescent COVID-19. DNA for the CDR3: TGTGCCAGCAGCTTAATCGGAGGGGGCACAGATACGCAGTATTTT. This gives the protein CASSLIGGGTDTQYF.